A single sample is the source of the 2 T cell receptor beta chains below, sequenced in a study of alternative splicing in chronic myeloid leukemia remission. Time point denoted: chronic-phase CML before TKI therapy (screening/day 1). Libraries were built from poly-A-enriched mRNA from about 1,000 ng total RNA. TCRdb reprocessed the bulk RNA-seq reads; each CDR3 protein has one entry and no DNA is given. The sample totals dozens of distinct CDR3 sequences. The specimen was PBMCs or total blood leukocytes (not recorded which), collected at diagnosis. The receptors come from an adult with chronic myeloid leukemia.

This rearrangement joins TRBV15 to TRBJ2-1; TCRdb gives TRBD2 as the D gene, but with no DNA this cannot be confirmed. Germline V gives CDR1 LNHNV, CDR2 YYDKDF (reference sequence). This CDR3 contains 14 residues. CDR3 sequence reads: CATSRDRPSKGQFF.

The chain combines TRBV29-1 with TRBJ1-1. The CDR3 consists of 13 residues. Per the germline V gene, CDR1 is SQVTM and CDR2 is ANQGSEA. CDR3 sequence: CSVEGGPFTEAFF.